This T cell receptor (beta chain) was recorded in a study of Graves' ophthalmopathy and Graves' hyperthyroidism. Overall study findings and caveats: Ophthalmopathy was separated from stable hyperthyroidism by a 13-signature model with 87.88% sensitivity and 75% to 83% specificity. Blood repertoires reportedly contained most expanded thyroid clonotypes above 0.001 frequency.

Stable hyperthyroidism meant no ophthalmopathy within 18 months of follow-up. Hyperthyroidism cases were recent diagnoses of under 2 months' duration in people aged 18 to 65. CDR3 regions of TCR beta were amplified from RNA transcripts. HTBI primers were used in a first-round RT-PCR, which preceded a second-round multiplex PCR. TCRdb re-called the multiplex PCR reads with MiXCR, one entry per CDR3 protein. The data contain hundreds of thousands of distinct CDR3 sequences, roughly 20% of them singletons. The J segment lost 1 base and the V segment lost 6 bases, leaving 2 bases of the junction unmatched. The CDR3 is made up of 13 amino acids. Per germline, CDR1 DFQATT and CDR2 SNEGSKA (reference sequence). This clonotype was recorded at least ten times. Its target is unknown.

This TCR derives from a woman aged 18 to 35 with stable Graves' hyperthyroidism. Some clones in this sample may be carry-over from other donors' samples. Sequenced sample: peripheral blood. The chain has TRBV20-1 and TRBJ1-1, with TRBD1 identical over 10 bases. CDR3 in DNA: TGCAGTGCGACAGGGGGCGGGAACACTGAAGCTTTCTTT. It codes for CSATGGGNTEAFF.